The 30 T cell receptor beta chains below all came from one sample that was sequenced in a study of shared clonotypes between healthy human individuals. The data were produced by immunoSEQ multiplex PCR, yet TCRdb's version contains in-frame clones alone and is incomplete. The data show about 560,000 clones, roughly four fifths seen once. Sequencing was performed on PBMCs. The receptors here all came from a woman aged 40 to 50 in good health. Some clones in this sample may be carry-over from other donors' samples.

The rearrangement links TRBV7-2 to TRBJ2-3; the match to TRBD2 covers 8 bases. Trimming cost V 3 bases and J 2 bases; bases outside gene matches: 4. Germline assignment: CDR1 SGHTA and CDR2 FQGNSA. CDR3 length: 15 amino acids. CDR3 region: CASSLTSDYTDTQYF. The CDR3 bases are TGTGCCAGCAGCTTGACTAGCGACTACACAGATACGCAGTATTTT.

The J gene is TRBJ2-5, the V gene TRBV7-9, with 9 bases lining up with TRBD2. The length of the CDR3 is 17 residues. Germline CDR1 and CDR2: SEHNR and FQNEAQ (reference sequence). V shed 7 bases and J 0 bases; nucleotides not matched to a gene: 12. CDR3 loop: CASNPRREGRYQETQYF. The CDR3 bases are TGTGCCAGCAACCCCCGGCGGGAGGGCCGGTACCAAGAGACCCAGTACTTC. The full variable domain, in which reference TRBV7-9 and TRBJ2-5 provide the parts outside the CDR3, is DTGVSQNPRHKITKRGQNVTFRCDPISEHNRLYWYRQTLGQGPEFLTYFQNEAQLEKSRLLSDRFSAERPKGSFSTLEIQRTEQGDSAMYLCASNPRREGRYQETQYFGPGTRLLVL.

A word on this clone: This sample includes further DNA sequences coding for the same CDR3. The J gene is TRBJ2-3, the V gene TRBV6-4; tentative D call: TRBD2 (5 bases). CDR1 and CDR2 (germline): MRHNA, SNTAGT. V lost 4 bases and J 2 bases, leaving 10 bases between the germline ends. The CDR3 consists of 14 residues. CDR3 sequence (DNA): TGTGCCAGCAGTGTAGGAGGACCCACAGATACGCAGTATTTT. Protein: CASSVGGPTDTQYF.

This rearrangement joins TRBV7-8 to TRBJ2-7; 7 nucleotides align to TRBD1. Germline values: CDR1 SGHVS, CDR2 FQNEAQ. The CDR3 is 14 residues long. J was trimmed by 4 bases and V by 2 bases; bases with no gene match: 5. CDR3 amino acids: CASSLFRGQYEQYF. The DNA for the CDR3 is TGTGCCAGCAGCTTATTTAGGGGACAGTACGAGCAGTACTTC.

In its sample, this clone was seen once. The chain recombines TRBV15 with TRBJ2-5; 10 nucleotides agree with TRBD2. The J segment lost 5 bases and the V segment lost 1 base, leaving 7 bases of the junction unmatched. Per the germline V gene, CDR1 is LNHNV and CDR2 is YYDKDF (reference sequence). This CDR3 has 16 amino acids. CDR3 region: CATSRGPSGSRETQYF. DNA of the CDR3: TGTGCCACCAGCAGAGGGCCTAGCGGGAGTAGGGAGACCCAGTACTTC.

The gene calls are TRBV2 and TRBJ2-5; D perhaps matches TRBD1 (7 bases). The V gene's germline CDR1 is SNHLY and CDR2 FYNNEI. V gave up 6 bases and J gave up 11 bases, with 19 bases separating them. The CDR3 covers 13 residues. CDR3 protein: CASRDRDVREQYF. Written as DNA, the CDR3 is TGTGCCAGCAGAGACAGGGATGTTCGGGAGCAGTACTTC.

V is TRBV18 and J is TRBJ1-4; maybe TRBD1 (5 bases). V was cut by 6 bases and J by 8 bases, with 13 bases left in between. Germline-derived CDR1 and CDR2 are KGHSH and LQKENI. CDR3 length: 13 residues. In DNA form, the CDR3 reads TGTGCCAGCTCCCCGGGATGGGGCGAAAAACTGTTTTTT. Its translation is CASSPGWGEKLFF.

The chain links TRBV12-2 to TRBJ2-3; TRBD1 was called by the table and not checked on the DNA. TRBV12-2 is designated a pseudogene. This CDR3 spans 14 amino acids. The CDR3 sequence: CASRLVMATDTQYF. The DNA for the CDR3 is TGTGCAAGTCGCTTAGTCATGGCCACAGATACGCAGTATTTT.

This chain joins TRBV4-1 and TRBJ2-1; tentatively, D is TRBD1 or TRBD2 (6 bases each). Deletions cut 1 base from V and 8 bases from J, with 21 bases between. CDR1 and CDR2 from the germline V gene are MGHRA and YSYEKL. There are 17 residues in the CDR3. The CDR3 spells CASSQGRLRDGGDEQFF. In nucleotides, the CDR3 is TGCGCCAGCAGCCAAGGACGGTTACGGGACGGGGGCGATGAGCAGTTCTTC.

This clone occurred a few times. This chain joins TRBV2 and TRBJ1-2, with D uncertain. The CDR3 is 15 residues long. Trimming shortened V by 5 bases and J by 1 base, and 14 bases separated the two germline ends. Germline CDR1 and CDR2: SNHLY and FYNNEI. The CDR3 protein is CASSQSEAYNYGYTF. The CDR3 DNA sequence: TGTGCCAGCAGTCAATCAGAGGCCTATAACTATGGCTACACCTTC.

The rearrangement joins TRBV5-4 to TRBJ2-1; D uncertain. The germline V gene has CDR1 SGHNT and CDR2 YYREEE (reference sequence). The ends were cut back, 0 bases at V and 7 bases at J, with 8 bases in the middle. This CDR3 contains 13 residues. The CDR3 reads CASSLGRTNEQFF. The CDR3 nucleotides are TGTGCCAGCAGCTTGGGGAGAACGAATGAGCAGTTCTTC.

The sample holds one count of this clone. The chain combines TRBV5-1 with TRBJ2-5, with TRBD1 identical over 9 bases. The length of the CDR3 is 15 residues. V shed 0 bases and J 4 bases; nucleotides not matched to a gene: 4. CDR1 and CDR2 from the germline V gene are SGHRS and YFSETQ. CDR3 sequence: CASSLAGTGLETQYF. The CDR3, as DNA: TGCGCCAGCAGCTTGGCTGGGACAGGGCTAGAGACCCAGTACTTC.

There are a few counts of this clone. The chain combines TRBV29-1 with TRBJ2-2; 7 nucleotides line up with TRBD1. The CDR3 is made up of 13 amino acids. J was trimmed by 3 bases and V by 7 bases; bases with no gene match: 5. The germline V gene has CDR1 SQVTM and CDR2 ANQGSEA. This chain's CDR3 is CSAGDRYTGELFF. The CDR3, as DNA: TGCAGCGCCGGGGACAGATACACCGGGGAGCTGTTTTTT.

V and J are TRBV19 and TRBJ1-2; D call uncertain. Germline CDR1 reads LNHDA; CDR2 reads SQIVND (reference sequence). V gave up 5 bases and J gave up 0 bases, with 16 bases separating them. The CDR3 has 16 amino acids. CDR3 in amino acids: CASSSPGRLSNYGYTF. CDR3 nucleotides: TGTGCCAGTAGTTCCCCGGGGAGGCTGTCTAACTATGGCTACACCTTC.

This clone was found once. The V gene is TRBV7-9, the J gene TRBJ2-5; 13 bases align to TRBD2. J gave up 1 base and V 5 bases, and 4 bases lay outside the gene matches. There are 16 residues in the CDR3. Germline CDR1 SEHNR, CDR2 FQNEAQ (reference sequence). CDR3 bases: TGTGCCAGCAGCGCACGGACTAGCGGGAGCCAAGAGACCCAGTACTTC. Translation gives CASSARTSGSQETQYF.

About this clone: A much larger clone differs from this one at a single base, so this may be a read error. This same CDR3 is encoded by further DNA sequences in the sample. The J gene is TRBJ1-4, the V gene TRBV6-5; D is uncertain. Trimming took off 4 bases at V and 10 bases at J, with 16 bases between the two ends. Per the germline V gene, CDR1 is MNHEY and CDR2 is SVGAGI. The CDR3 length is 14 residues. CDR3 residues: CASSSREAPGKLFF. The CDR3 bases are TGTGCCAGCAGTTCCCGGGAGGCCCCTGGAAAACTGTTTTTT.

This clone was detected only once. CDR3 region: CASSTRYGGSNEKLFF. DNA of the CDR3: TGTGCCAGCAGTACCCGGTACGGCGGGTCTAATGAAAAACTGTTTTTT. The V and J genes are TRBV28 and TRBJ1-4; unclear D gene. The CDR3 totals 16 residues. The germline gives CDR1 MDHEN, CDR2 SYDVKM. V was shortened by 5 bases and J by 3 bases, with 16 bases between the two germline ends. The variable domain in full, completed from reference TRBV28 and TRBJ1-4, reads DVKVTQSSRYLVKRTGEKVFLECVQDMDHENMFWYRQDPGLGLRLIYFSYDVKMKEKGDIPEGYSVSREKKERFSLILESASTNQTSMYLCASSTRYGGSNEKLFFGSGTQLSVL.

J is TRBJ2-1 and V is TRBV28; the match to TRBD2 covers 9 bases. Per germline, CDR1 MDHEN and CDR2 SYDVKM. With V trimmed by 5 bases and J by 5 bases, 13 bases remained unmatched. The CDR3 length is 17 residues. The CDR3 nucleotides are TGTGCCAGCAGTCGCCCGGCCGGAGCGGGAGGAAACAATGAGCAGTTCTTC. Protein: CASSRPAGAGGNNEQFF.

This chain uses TRBV25-1 with TRBJ2-7; D is tentatively TRBD1 or TRBD2 (6 bases each). Trimming left V 10 bases short and J 2 bases short, with 21 bases between. The CDR3 spans 15 residues. Germline CDR1 and CDR2: MGHDK and SYGVNS. CDR3 region: CATSEGETGPYEQYF. The CDR3 bases are TGTGCCACTTCGGAGGGGGAGACAGGCCCCTACGAGCAGTACTTC.

This clone was observed a few times. This chain uses TRBV10-2 with TRBJ2-7, with TRBD1 matching 7 bases. Losses at the gene ends were 6 bases for V and 5 bases for J; bases not matched to a gene: 13. The CDR3 consists of 15 residues. CDR1 is WSHSY, CDR2 SAAADI, per germline. Written as DNA, the CDR3 is TGCGCCAGCAGCCCCGGTCAGGGGGATATCAACGAGCAGTACTTC. It translates to CASSPGQGDINEQYF.

The table lists this clone with a few counts. A far larger clone differs by one base, so this is likely a read error. The CDR3 reads CASGTGAYEQYF. CDR3 bases: TGTGCCAGCGGGACAGGGGCCTACGAGCAGTACTTC. This rearrangement joins TRBV25-1 to TRBJ2-7; 10 bases line up with TRBD1. Unmatched junction bases numbered 0, after V lost 8 bases and J lost 2 bases. CDR1 is MGHDK, CDR2 SYGVNS, per germline. The CDR3 spans 12 residues.

V usage is TRBV28 and J usage is TRBJ2-2; 8 nucleotides align to TRBD2. Germline loops: CDR1 MDHEN, CDR2 SYDVKM. J gave up 4 bases and V 2 bases, and 3 bases lay outside the gene matches. The length of the CDR3 is 15 residues. The CDR3 spells CASSLRGGLTGELFF. The CDR3 region has the DNA TGTGCCAGCAGTTTACGGGGGGGCCTCACCGGGGAGCTGTTTTTT. Drawing the rest from reference TRBV28 and TRBJ2-2, the complete variable domain is DVKVTQSSRYLVKRTGEKVFLECVQDMDHENMFWYRQDPGLGLRLIYFSYDVKMKEKGDIPEGYSVSREKKERFSLILESASTNQTSMYLCASSLRGGLTGELFFGEGSRLTVL.

Comment on this clone: This same CDR3 is encoded by further DNA sequences in the sample. The rearrangement uses TRBV28 and TRBJ1-2; D is ambiguous. The V gene's germline CDR1 is MDHEN and CDR2 SYDVKM. The CDR3 runs to 12 residues. V lost 6 bases and J lost 2, with 7 bases in between. The CDR3 bases are TGTGCCAGCAGGACGCCCAACTATGGCTACACCTTC. The encoded protein is CASRTPNYGYTF.

This clone was seen only once. A read error may be the cause here, since a much bigger clone is one base away. Other nucleotide sequences in the sample specify the same CDR3. The chain has TRBV11-2 and TRBJ1-2; tentative D call: TRBD1 (6 bases). Trimming took 3 bases from V and 4 from J, leaving 18 bases between them. CDR1 and CDR2 (germline): SGHAT, FQNNGV. The CDR3 totals 16 residues. The CDR3 nucleotides read TGTGCCAGCAGCTTTAGTAGGGGGGCAGTTAGCTATGGCTACACCTTC. Translating gives CASSFSRGAVSYGYTF.

This chain links TRBV6-5 with TRBJ1-2; unclear D gene. With 2 bases removed from V and 5 bases from J, the gap between germline ends came to 9 bases. CDR1 and CDR2 from the germline V gene are MNHEY and SVGAGI. The CDR3 runs to 13 residues. As DNA, the CDR3 is TGTGCCAGCAGTTACGGCGGACTTTATGGCTACACCTTC. This encodes CASSYGGLYGYTF.

The CDR3 region has the DNA TGTGCCAGCAGCGTAGGGGTCGGAGGCGATGGCTACACCTTC. Its translation: CASSVGVGGDGYTF. This chain uses TRBV9 with TRBJ1-2; unclear D gene. The germline V gene has CDR1 SGDLS and CDR2 YYNGEE. The CDR3 length is 14 residues. Trimming cost V 0 bases and J 6 bases, with 12 bases left between them.

This rearrangement joins TRBV5-1 to TRBJ2-2, with D possibly being TRBD1 (5 bases). CDR1 is SGHRS and CDR2 is YFSETQ in the germline V gene. V was cut by 7 bases and J by 4 bases, with 23 bases left in between. This CDR3 comprises 17 residues. CDR3 in amino acids: CASHSIRQGSSTGELFF. In nucleotides, the CDR3 is TGCGCCAGCCACAGCATAAGGCAGGGTTCGAGCACCGGGGAGCTGTTTTTT.

The chain combines TRBV30 with TRBJ2-5; D perhaps matches TRBD2 (6 bases). V gave up 4 bases and J gave up 1 base, with 13 bases separating them. The CDR3 consists of 14 residues. CDR1 is GTSNPN and CDR2 is SVGIG in the germline V gene (reference sequence). Written as DNA, the CDR3 is TGTGCCTGGAACAGACCCGGGAGCCAAGAGACCCAGTACTTC. Translation gives CAWNRPGSQETQYF.

This clone was detected once. The genes are TRBV5-1 and TRBJ2-7; weak D call: TRBD1 (7 bases). This CDR3 comprises 21 residues. Trimming pared 0 bases from V and 1 base from J, leaving 29 bases between. Germline lookup yields CDR1 SGHRS and CDR2 YFSETQ. CDR3 sequence: CASSLARWGDSEKKLSYEQYF. The CDR3 DNA is TGCGCCAGCAGCTTGGCGAGGTGGGGGGACAGCGAAAAAAAACTATCCTACGAGCAGTACTTC.

This clone turned up a few times. The chain recombines TRBV6-6 with TRBJ1-1, with D unclear. V lost 0 bases and J lost 14, with 13 bases in between. Per the germline V gene, CDR1 is MNHNY and CDR2 is SVGAGI (reference sequence). CDR3 length: 12 amino acids. CDR3 residues: CASSYSGQNEFF. The CDR3 DNA sequence: TGTGCCAGCAGTTACTCGGGCCAAAACGAGTTCTTT.